The 5 T cell receptor beta chains below were found in one sample sequenced in a study of blood T cell repertoires in COVID-19. Sequencing used immunoSEQ multiplex PCR; TCRdb keeps in-frame clones, though not all of them. The table has about 88,000 clones, approximately 87% seen once. What was sequenced was peripheral blood. These receptors all come from a human donor in a cohort sampled during active COVID-19.

The chain joins TRBV5-6 to TRBJ2-7; TRBD1 is a possible D gene (6 bases). The germline V gene has CDR1 SGHDT and CDR2 YYEEEE. Trimming left V 3 bases short and J 3 bases short, with 10 bases between. This CDR3 region has 13 residues. The DNA of the CDR3 is TGTGCCAGCAGCTCCACAGGGCGCTACGAGCAGTACTTC. Its translation is CASSSTGRYEQYF.

This chain connects TRBV19 to TRBJ1-2; 10 bases match TRBD1. The CDR3 is made up of 17 amino acids. From germline, CDR1 is LNHDA and CDR2 SQIVND (reference sequence). V shed 3 bases, J shed 0 bases, and the junction held 7 bases outside the gene matches. CDR3 bases: TGTGCCAGTAGTATTGGGACAGGGGCGCCGACTAACTATGGCTACACCTTC. Translating gives CASSIGTGAPTNYGYTF.

This rearrangement joins TRBV2 to TRBJ1-5, with a possible D match to TRBD1 (5 bases). Looked up from germline, CDR1 is SNHLY and CDR2 is FYNNEI. The length of the CDR3 is 14 residues. Trimming shortened V by 8 bases and J by 2 bases, and 13 bases separated the two germline ends. CDR3 amino acids: CASVSTGGNQPQHF. CDR3 DNA: TGTGCCAGCGTTAGTACAGGTGGCAATCAGCCCCAGCATTTT.

The V call is TRBV19, the J call TRBJ1-4; tentatively, D is TRBD1 (6 bases). CDR3 length: 12 amino acids. Germline V gene data show CDR1 as LNHDA and CDR2 as SQIVND (reference sequence). CDR3 sequence: CGTSGADEKLFF. The DNA for the CDR3 is TGTGGGACCTCAGGGGCTGATGAAAAACTGTTTTTT.

The chain joins TRBV19 to TRBJ1-1; 9 bases line up with TRBD1. The CDR3 contains 14 residues. J was trimmed by 5 bases and V by 3 bases; bases with no gene match: 4. CDR1 is LNHDA and CDR2 is SQIVND in the germline V gene (reference sequence). The chain's CDR3 is CASSINRGLTEAFF. The DNA for the CDR3 is TGTGCCAGTAGTATTAACAGGGGGCTGACTGAAGCTTTCTTT.